The T cell receptor beta chain under discussion was sequenced for a study of cytomegalovirus exposure and HLA in healthy donors. As for the study in general: Clustering assigned 70% to 90% of the approximately 400 genotyped donors to the Caucasian-associated ancestry cluster.

There are 17 residues in the CDR3. Germline-derived CDR1 and CDR2 are SGHKS and YYEKEE (reference sequence). The V gene end was trimmed by 5 bases and the J gene end by 3 bases; junction bases not matched to a gene: 12. The PCR ran on 60 Vbeta and 13 Jbeta primers. The table came from immunoSEQ multiplex PCR; TCRdb's copy has only in-frame clones and leaves some out. The table includes about 190,000 clones, 65% to 85% detected once. The chain combines TRBV5-5 with TRBJ1-5, with 9 positions matching TRBD1. The TCR sequence derives from a woman aged 25 to 39 in good health and CMV-seropositive. Sequences were obtained from PBMCs. The DNA for the CDR3 is TGTGCCAGCAGTCCAGGACAGGGGCCTTTCGACAATCAGCCCCAGCATTTT. Translation gives CASSPGQGPFDNQPQHF.